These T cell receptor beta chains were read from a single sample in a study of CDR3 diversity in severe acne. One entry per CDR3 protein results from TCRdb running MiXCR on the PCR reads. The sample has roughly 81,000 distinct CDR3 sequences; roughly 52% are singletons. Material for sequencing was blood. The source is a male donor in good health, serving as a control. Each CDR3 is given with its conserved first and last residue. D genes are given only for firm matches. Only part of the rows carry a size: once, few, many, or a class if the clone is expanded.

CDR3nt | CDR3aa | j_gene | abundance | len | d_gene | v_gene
TGTGCCAGCTCACCACCGATGACAGGGGGAACAGATACGCAGTATTTT | CASSPPMTGGTDTQYF | TRBJ2-3 | few | 16 | TRBD1 | TRBV18
TGTGCCAGCAGTGATGAATCCACAGATACGCAGTATTTT | CASSDESTDTQYF | TRBJ2-3 | many | 13 | NA | TRBV2
TGTGCCAGCAGCAAGGGGGGGACTTGGTCCTACGAGCAGTACTTC | CASSKGGTWSYEQYF | TRBJ2-7 | NA | 15 | NA | TRBV7-3
TGTGCCAGCTCAAGAACGGGACGGCACACACCCTATGGCTACACCTTC | CASSRTGRHTPYGYTF | TRBJ1-2 | many | 16 | NA | TRBV19
TGTGCCAGCAGCGTTACTGCCGAAGGGGACTATGGCTACACCTTC | CASSVTAEGDYGYTF | TRBJ1-2 | NA | 15 | NA | TRBV25-1
TGCAGTCAAGCCCAACGGCGGGCAGATACGCAGTATTTT | CSQAQRRADTQYF | TRBJ2-3 | once | 13 | NA | TRBV20-1
TGTGCCAGCAGTGACGGGACTAGCGACGAGCAGTACTTC | CASSDGTSDEQYF | TRBJ2-7 | NA | 13 | TRBD2 | TRBV6-4
TGTGCCAGCAGCTTTAGAGGAACTGGGGCCAACGTCCTGACTTTC | CASSFRGTGANVLTF | TRBJ2-6 | NA | 15 | NA | TRBV7-9
TGTGCCAGCAGCTTAGAGGCGGGAGCGGAGACCATGGGGGAGCTGTTTTTT | CASSLEAGAETMGELFF | TRBJ2-2 | NA | 17 | TRBD2 | TRBV7-3
TGCGCCAGCAGCTTGGTACTAGCGGGAGGCACCGGGGAGCTGTTTTTT | CASSLVLAGGTGELFF | TRBJ2-2 | few | 16 | TRBD2 | TRBV5-1
TGTGCCAGCAGCGCGACAGGGGGCCGTGACCAAGAGACCCAGTACTTC | CASSATGGRDQETQYF | TRBJ2-5 | NA | 16 | TRBD1 | TRBV7-9
TGCAGTGCTAGAGATCTGGGGATTAGGAACACTGAAGCTTTCTTT | CSARDLGIRNTEAFF | TRBJ1-1 | NA | 15 | NA | TRBV20-1
TGTGCCAGCAGCGTAGAGGGGGATCAGCCCCAGCATTTT | CASSVEGDQPQHF | TRBJ1-5 | NA | 13 | NA | TRBV9
TGCGCCAGCAGCTATCGCGGCAGTATCTCCCACGAGCAGTACTTC | CASSYRGSISHEQYF | TRBJ2-7 | NA | 15 | NA | TRBV5-1
TGTGCCACCAGCAGAGATATGACGGCCTCTGGGGCCAACGTCCTGACTTTC | CATSRDMTASGANVLTF | TRBJ2-6 | many | 17 | NA | TRBV15
TGCGCCAGCAGCCCTAATGCGGGGGGGCTCTACAATGAGCAGTTCTTC | CASSPNAGGLYNEQFF | TRBJ2-1 | once | 16 | TRBD2 | TRBV5-1
TGTGCTAGCAGCCCCCAGGCCGCGGGGGGTGAGACCCAGTACTTC | CASSPQAAGGETQYF | TRBJ2-5 | medium-sized | 15 | TRBD2 | TRBV7-7
TGTGCCAGTAGTACCCGGACAGGGCCTAGCGGGAAGGACGAGCAGTACTTC | CASSTRTGPSGKDEQYF | TRBJ2-7 | many | 17 | NA | TRBV19
TGCAGTGCTAGAGATTCGTCCCGATCCCACTCTGGAAACACCATATATTTT | CSARDSSRSHSGNTIYF | TRBJ1-3 | many | 17 | NA | TRBV20-1
TGTGCCAGTAGTATAGCCACCGGGACAGGGGACTACGGCTACACCTTC | CASSIATGTGDYGYTF | TRBJ1-2 | once | 16 | TRBD1 | TRBV19
TGTGCCAGCAGCGACCAGGGAAATCAGCCGCAGCATTTT | CASSDQGNQPQHF | TRBJ1-5 | few | 13 | NA | TRBV7-2
TGTGCCAGCAGCCTGCGACTAGCGGGAGGGCAAGATACGCAGTATTTT | CASSLRLAGGQDTQYF | TRBJ2-3 | NA | 16 | TRBD2 | TRBV5-4
TGTGCCAGCAGCCCGACTAGCGGCCTTCAATCAGAGCAGTTCTTC | CASSPTSGLQSEQFF | TRBJ2-1 | many | 15 | TRBD2 | TRBV3-1
TGTGCCAGCAGTTTTTCGGGACGGATCAACAATGAGCAGTTCTTC | CASSFSGRINNEQFF | TRBJ2-1 | many | 15 | NA | TRBV12-3/TRBV12-4
TGTGCCAGCAGCGTAGAGGGGACAGGGATCCAAGAGACCCAGTACTTC | CASSVEGTGIQETQYF | TRBJ2-5 | NA | 16 | TRBD1 | TRBV9
TGTGCCAGCAGCCAAACCGGGAGCTACGAGCAGTGCTTC | CASSQTGSYEQCF | TRBJ2-7 | NA | 13 | NA | TRBV7-3
TGCAGCGCGACAGGGATGGATGAAAAACTGTTTTTT | CSATGMDEKLFF | TRBJ1-4 | NA | 12 | TRBD1 | TRBV29-1
TGCAGCCACCAACAGGACCCAGATACGCAGTATTTT | CSHQQDPDTQYF | TRBJ2-3 | NA | 12 | NA | TRBV29-1
TGTGCCAGCAGTTGCTCGACCCAGGGGGACTACGAGCAGTGCTTC | CASSCSTQGDYEQCF | TRBJ2-7 | NA | 15 | NA | TRBV6-5
TGCAGTGCTAGACCGACGCTCTCTGGAAACACCATATATTTT | CSARPTLSGNTIYF | TRBJ1-3 | NA | 14 | NA | TRBV20-1
TGTGCCAGCTCACCGACAACAGTCGAAGAGACCCAGTACTTC | CASSPTTVEETQYF | TRBJ2-5 | few | 14 | NA | TRBV18
TGCAGTGGTTTAGCTACCGAGACCCAGTACTTC | CSGLATETQYF | TRBJ2-5 | NA | 11 | NA | TRBV20-1
TGCGCCAGCAGTGAGTCACTAGCGGGAGGGGCAGATACGCAGTATTTT | CASSESLAGGADTQYF | TRBJ2-3 | few | 16 | TRBD2 | TRBV10-1
TGTGCCAGCAGCCCGCAAGCGACAGTTGCTGAAGCTTTCTTT | CASSPQATVAEAFF | TRBJ1-1 | few | 14 | NA | TRBV9
TGTGCCAGCAGTTACGCTGGGAGCACAGGGTCCTACGAGCAGTACTTC | CASSYAGSTGSYEQYF | TRBJ2-7 | NA | 16 | NA | TRBV6-5
TGTGCCAGTAGTATAGGGTTTATTCTGGGAAACACCATATATTTT | CASSIGFILGNTIYF | TRBJ1-3 | NA | 15 | NA | TRBV19
TGTGCCAGCAGCCAAGCCCGTGCCGAGCAGTACTTC | CASSQARAEQYF | TRBJ2-7 | NA | 12 | NA | TRBV7-9
TGTGCCAGCAGTGAATGGCGGGAGGGCCGTTACGAGCAGTACTTC | CASSEWREGRYEQYF | TRBJ2-7 | many | 15 | TRBD2 | TRBV2
TGTGCCAGCTCACCATTAGGAGGGGGCGCCGGGAACAATCAGCCCCAGCATTTT | CASSPLGGGAGNNQPQHF | TRBJ1-5 | NA | 18 | TRBD1 | TRBV18
TGCAGTGCTAGAGTGGAAAGGGAGCCCTACGAGCAGTACTTC | CSARVEREPYEQYF | TRBJ2-7 | medium-sized | 14 | NA | TRBV20-1
TGCGCCAGCAGCTTGGAACTAGCCTACTACGAGCAGTACTTC | CASSLELAYYEQYF | TRBJ2-7 | NA | 14 | NA | TRBV5-1
TGTGCCAGCAGCGCGCCAGGGGGTCGAACTGAAGCTTTCTTT | CASSAPGGRTEAFF | TRBJ1-1 | once | 14 | TRBD1 | TRBV7-2
TGTGCCAGCTCAGCTCCAGGGTCTGGGACCCAGTACTTT | CASSAPGSGTQYF | TRBJ2-5 | NA | 13 | NA | TRBV25-1
TGTGCCAGCAGTGAGCACTCGGACAGGGGGCAAGAGACCCAGTACTTC | CASSEHSDRGQETQYF | TRBJ2-5 | NA | 16 | TRBD1 | TRBV6-1
TGTGCCAGCAGCGTTGAATCGCACTATGGCTACACCTTC | CASSVESHYGYTF | TRBJ1-2 | NA | 13 | NA | TRBV11-2